A single sample gave rise to the 20 T cell receptor beta chains below, sequenced in a study of T cell repertoires in cytomegalovirus infection. TCRdb analysed the reads with MiXCR anew, one entry per CDR3 protein. Among some 920,000 distinct CDR3 sequences listed, about a third were seen once. Which antigens these TCRs recognize remains unknown. The material sequenced was cultured CD8+ T cells from PBMCs, taken from culture after CMV antigen stimulation. The receptor set was obtained from a human donor in good health (CMV status not recorded). Some clones in this sample may be carry-over from other donors' samples.

V gene TRBV6-2 or TRBV6-3 combines with J gene TRBJ2-7; D is uncertain. The CDR3 contains 13 residues. V lost 9 bases, J lost 3 bases, and 15 bases lay in between. CDR1 is MNHEY, CDR2 SVGEGT, per germline. CDR3 sequence (DNA): TGTGCCAGTACCCCAGAGCATAGCTACGAGCAGTACTTC. Translating it yields CASTPEHSYEQYF.

The chain combines TRBV4-1 with TRBJ2-1, with no clear D. CDR1 and CDR2 (germline): MGHRA, YSYEKL. The ends were cut back, 0 bases at V and 1 base at J, with 7 bases in the middle. The length of the CDR3 is 15 residues. DNA for the CDR3: TGCGCCAGCAGCCAAGATAGTACTTCCTACAATGAGCAGTTCTTC. This translates into CASSQDSTSYNEQFF.

There are many counts of this clonotype. The V gene is TRBV7-8, the J gene TRBJ2-2; tentatively, D is TRBD1 (6 bases). This CDR3 has 11 residues. Trimming pared 5 bases from V and 8 bases from J, leaving 6 bases between. Germline V CDR1 and CDR2: SGHVS, FQNEAQ. CDR3 protein: CASSTGGELFF. In DNA form, the CDR3 reads TGTGCCAGCAGCACAGGGGGGGAGCTGTTTTTT.

This clonotype was observed a handful of times. J is TRBJ2-6 and V is TRBV7-9; TRBD1 aligns across 7 bases. J lost 0 bases, V lost 7 bases, and 9 bases had no gene match. The germline gives CDR1 SEHNR, CDR2 FQNEAQ (reference sequence). This CDR3 contains 17 residues. CDR3 bases: TGTGCCAGCAACTACAGGGGACACAACTCTGGGGCCAACGTCCTGACTTTC. It translates to CASNYRGHNSGANVLTF.

The V gene is TRBV7-6, the J gene TRBJ2-1; 8 bases align to TRBD1. After removal of 5 bases from V and 6 bases from J, the junction contained 3 bases not matched to a gene. Germline V gives CDR1 SGHVS, CDR2 FNYEAQ. The CDR3 has 13 amino acids. The CDR3 DNA follows: TGTGCCAGCAGCCGGGACAGGACCAATGAGCAGTTCTTC. This encodes CASSRDRTNEQFF. The full variable domain, completed using reference TRBV7-6 and TRBJ2-1, is GAGVSQSPRYKVTKRGQDVALRCDPISGHVSLYWYRQALGQGPEFLTYFNYEAQQDKSGLPNDRFSAERPEGSISTLTIQRTEQRDSAMYRCASSRDRTNEQFFGPGTRLTVL.

This clonotype was seen only a few times. V gene TRBV4-3 combines with J gene TRBJ2-3, with 7 positions matching TRBD2. The V gene's germline CDR1 is LGHNA and CDR2 YSLEER. V lost 0 bases and J lost 5; bases outside the gene matches: 8. This CDR3 region has 16 residues. CDR3 bases: TGCGCCAGCAGCCAAGAGGCCCGACTAGCTGGAGATACGCAGTATTTT. Residues: CASSQEARLAGDTQYF.

The chain carries TRBV6-6 and TRBJ1-6, with no clear D. The germline V gene encodes CDR1 MNHNY and CDR2 SVGAGI (reference sequence). The CDR3 spans 20 residues. Trimming left V 8 bases short and J 0 bases short, with 26 bases between. DNA of the CDR3: TGTGCCAGCTCAGATCCAGGTTATAGCGTCCAGAGCTCCTATAATTCACCCCTCCACTTT. Residues: CASSDPGYSVQSSYNSPLHF.

Regarding this clonotype: An end of the junction does not agree with germline; a read error may underlie this. In nucleotides, the CDR3 is TGTGTCAGCAGCTTATTGGAGCAGTTCTTC. Its protein product is CVSSLLEQFF. This chain links TRBV7-9 with TRBJ2-1; D remains ambiguous. This CDR3 is 10 amino acids long. The V gene's germline CDR1 is SEHNR and CDR2 FQNEAQ (reference sequence).

The rearrangement joins TRBV6-5 to TRBJ2-2, with 7 bases that match TRBD1. Looked up from germline, CDR1 is MNHEY and CDR2 is SVGAGI. V shed 0 bases and J 5 bases; nucleotides not matched to a gene: 9. There are 17 residues in the CDR3. The CDR3 loop is CASSYSTRGPGTGELFF. CDR3 nucleotides: TGTGCCAGCAGTTACTCGACGAGGGGGCCGGGGACCGGGGAGCTGTTTTTT.

The chain is built from TRBV5-4 and TRBJ2-2, with D perhaps matching TRBD1 (5 bases). Germline assignment: CDR1 SGHNT and CDR2 YYREEE (reference sequence). The CDR3 contains 14 residues. Trimming shortened V by 9 bases and J by 7 bases, and 19 bases separated the two germline ends. The CDR3 nucleotides are TGTGCCATCGGATGGGGCCCACCCGGCGGGGAGCTGTTTTTT. It codes for CAIGWGPPGGELFF.

Details on this clonotype: This may be a read error: a much more frequent sequence differs by one nucleotide. This chain links TRBV7-4 with TRBJ2-2; no clear D gene. The CDR3 is 14 residues long. The germline V gene encodes CDR1 SGHVT and CDR2 SQSDAQ. The CDR3 DNA is TGTGTCAGCAGCTTAGCCCCTCGCACCGGGGAGCTGTTTTTT. Translating gives CVSSLAPRTGELFF.

Comments on this clonotype: A much larger clonotype is one base distant, so this may be a read error. The V gene is TRBV6-1, the J gene TRBJ1-5; no clear D. V lost 6 bases and J lost 6, with 15 bases in between. Germline V lookup: CDR1 MNHNS, CDR2 SASEGT. The CDR3 has 14 residues. DNA of the CDR3: TGTGCCAGCAGAGAATATGAGAGCGGTCAGCCCCAGCATTTT. It codes for CASREYESGQPQHF.

In this sample, this clonotype turned up a few times. This chain uses TRBV6-2 or TRBV6-3 with TRBJ1-5; D call uncertain. Trimming cost V 2 bases and J 2 bases, with 7 bases left between them. This CDR3 region has 14 residues. Germline CDR1 and CDR2: MNHEY and SVGEGT. As DNA, the CDR3 is TGTGCCAGCAGTTACGTCGTTGGCAATCAGCCCCAGCATTTT. Its translation: CASSYVVGNQPQHF.

This chain links TRBV15 with TRBJ1-1; tentative D call: TRBD1 (6 bases). With 3 bases removed from V and 7 bases from J, the gap between germline ends came to 9 bases. CDR1 and CDR2 (germline): LNHNV, YYDKDF (reference sequence). The CDR3 consists of 12 residues. Here the CDR3 reads CATSSGGGEAFF. The CDR3 bases are TGTGCCACCAGCAGCGGGGGCGGTGAAGCTTTCTTT.

A few counts support this clonotype. The rearrangement joins TRBV13 to TRBJ2-5, with 7 bases aligning to TRBD1. The CDR3 contains 14 residues. Germline trimming cut 5 bases from V and 5 bases from J; bases unmatched to any gene: 8. Germline V lookup: CDR1 PRHDT, CDR2 FYEKMQ (reference sequence). In nucleotides, the CDR3 is TGTGCCAGCAGCGTAGCTGTCAGGGGGGAGACCCAGTACTTC. It specifies CASSVAVRGETQYF.

The chain joins TRBV27 to TRBJ2-1; 8 bases line up with TRBD2. The CDR3 is 15 residues long. In germline, CDR1 is MNHEY, CDR2 SMNVEV (reference sequence). With V trimmed by 3 bases and J by 4 bases, 5 bases remained unmatched. The CDR3 is CASSFGGGIYNEQFF. The CDR3, as DNA: TGTGCCAGCAGTTTCGGGGGGGGGATTTACAATGAGCAGTTCTTC.

This clonotype was seen a handful of times. The chain employs TRBV12-5 and TRBJ2-1, with D possibly being TRBD2 (6 bases). The V gene lost 1 base and the J gene lost 11 bases, with 15 bases spanning the gap. This CDR3 has 14 residues. Germline CDR1 and CDR2: LGHNT and FRNRAP. The CDR3 loop reads CASGLGGTPGQQFF. In DNA, the CDR3 is TGTGCTAGTGGTTTGGGGGGGACTCCGGGTCAGCAGTTCTTC.

With regard to this clonotype: The CDR3 carries no conserved terminal phenylalanine or tryptophan, so it likely arises from a read error. Because the CDR3's place on the DNA is in doubt, the DNA is left out and the CDR3 is given as listed by TCRdb. The gene calls are TRBV19 and TRBJ2-1; TRBD1, the D gene given by the table, was not confirmed from the DNA. Germline-derived CDR1 and CDR2 are LNHDA and SQIVND (reference sequence). The CDR3 length is 10 residues, termini included. The CDR3 here is CARQGRGQVV.

Only a few counts were recorded for this clonotype. The J gene is TRBJ1-2, the V gene TRBV7-9; possible D gene TRBD1, 6 bases. V was shortened by 1 base and J by 8 bases, with 11 bases between the two germline ends. This CDR3 is built from 13 residues. From germline, CDR1 is SEHNR and CDR2 FQNEAQ (reference sequence). The CDR3 spells CASSLGHRDGYTF. CDR3 DNA sequence: TGTGCCAGCAGCTTAGGACACAGGGACGGCTACACCTTC.

This clonotype was seen only a few times. The chain combines TRBV15 with TRBJ2-1; D is unresolved. This CDR3 contains 15 residues. Trimming pared 4 bases from V and 0 bases from J, leaving 10 bases between. Per germline, CDR1 LNHNV and CDR2 YYDKDF (reference sequence). Written as DNA, the CDR3 is TGTGCCACCAGCATTATATTGAGCTCCTACAATGAGCAGTTCTTC. Residues: CATSIILSSYNEQFF.